These T cell receptor beta chains were read from a single sample in a study of shared clonotypes between healthy human individuals. TCRdb's table, derived via immunoSEQ multiplex PCR, lists solely in-frame clones and lacks some. Counted here are 950,000 to 1,100,000 clones, 70% to 80% occurring once; the ten biggest clones make up approximately 1.5%. The sequenced sample consisted of memory CD4+ T cells sorted from blood. The receptors were gathered from a young man in good health. The CDR3 runs from the conserved cysteine through the conserved F or W. The D gene is left open where the match is weak. Size is omitted from some rows. Given values are once, few, many or a class for expanded clones.

TRBV6-1	TRBD1	NA	TRBJ1-5	CASQGVSNQPQHF	TGTGCCAGCCAGGGGGTGAGCAATCAGCCCCAGCATTTT
TRBV2	TRBD1	once	TRBJ2-5	CASTDRGRETQYF	TGTGCCAGCACAGACAGGGGTCGGGAGACCCAGTACTTC
TRBV5-4	TRBD1	NA	TRBJ2-5	CARSLDQGAGETQYF	TGTGCCAGAAGCTTGGACCAGGGGGCTGGGGAGACCCAGTACTTC
TRBV30	TRBD2	NA	TRBJ2-1	CAWRGSLAGGNEQFF	TGTGCCTGGAGGGGGAGTCTAGCGGGAGGGAATGAGCAGTTCTTC
TRBV11-3	NA	NA	TRBJ1-1	CASSLRGGEAFF	TGTGCCAGCAGCTTAAGGGGTGGTGAAGCTTTCTTT
TRBV28	NA	NA	TRBJ2-5	CASSLVTPETQYF	TGTGCCAGCAGTTTGGTGACACCCGAGACCCAGTACTTC
TRBV11-2	NA	few	TRBJ2-5	CASSSAVETQYF	TGTGCCAGCAGCTCCGCAGTGGAGACCCAGTACTTC
TRBV27	NA	NA	TRBJ1-2	CASSFAGSYGYTF	TGTGCCAGCAGTTTCGCAGGGTCCTATGGCTACACCTTC
TRBV6-5	NA	NA	TRBJ2-7	CAISEKVYEQYF	TGTGCCATCAGTGAAAAGGTTTACGAGCAGTACTTC
TRBV30	TRBD2	NA	TRBJ2-3	CAWSVLAGVMSTQYF	TGTGCCTGGAGTGTATTAGCGGGAGTTATGAGTACGCAGTATTTT
TRBV2	NA	few	TRBJ2-7	CASRRGVSSYEQYF	TGTGCCAGCAGGAGGGGGGTATCATCCTACGAGCAGTACTTC
TRBV5-1	NA	NA	TRBJ2-7	CASSLQGNEQYF	TGCGCCAGCAGCTTGCAGGGGAACGAGCAGTACTTC
TRBV29-1	NA	NA	TRBJ2-3	CSLRGGPHSTDTQYF	TGCAGCCTCCGGGGTGGACCCCACAGCACAGATACGCAGTATTTT
TRBV18	NA	NA	TRBJ2-7	CASSPGAEQYF	TGTGCCAGCTCACCAGGGGCAGAGCAGTACTTC
TRBV5-1	NA	NA	TRBJ2-2	CASSLSQATGELFF	TGCGCCAGCAGCTTGTCTCAGGCCACCGGGGAGCTGTTTTTT
TRBV7-8	NA	NA	TRBJ2-7	CASSARGGHSYEQYF	TGTGCCAGCAGCGCCCGCGGGGGCCACTCCTACGAGCAGTACTTC
TRBV2	NA	NA	TRBJ2-7	CASSSDLPSTSYSYEQYF	TGTGCCAGCAGTTCCGATCTGCCCAGTACTAGCTACTCCTACGAGCAGTACTTC
TRBV10-3	NA	NA	TRBJ2-3	CAISTGGSYTDTQYF	TGTGCCATCAGTACCGGGGGTTCATACACAGATACGCAGTATTTT
TRBV5-1	TRBD2	NA	TRBJ2-7	CASSATSGSYIEQYF	TGCGCCAGCAGCGCAACTAGCGGCTCCTACATCGAGCAGTACTTC
TRBV6-5	NA	NA	TRBJ1-2	CASWKQGYGYTF	TGTGCCAGTTGGAAACAGGGATATGGCTACACCTTC
TRBV5-1	NA	NA	TRBJ2-1	CASSLRLGEQFF	TGCGCCAGCAGCTTGAGGTTGGGTGAGCAGTTCTTC
TRBV2	NA	NA	TRBJ2-7	CASSERVMREQYF	TGTGCCAGCAGTGAACGGGTAATGAGGGAGCAGTACTTC
TRBV30	NA	few	TRBJ1-1	CAWTQRNTEAFF	TGTGCCTGGACGCAGAGGAACACTGAAGCTTTCTTT
TRBV7-2	NA	NA	TRBJ2-5	CASSPGGTARTQYF	TGTGCCAGCAGCCCCGGAGGGACAGCCAGGACCCAGTACTTC
TRBV7-9	NA	NA	TRBJ2-5	CASSLAGTEWARYF	TGTGCCAGCAGCTTAGCAGGGACGGAGTGGGCACGGTACTTC
TRBV7-8	TRBD1	NA	TRBJ2-7	CASSIRDREGEQYF	TGTGCCAGCAGCATCCGGGACAGGGAAGGGGAGCAGTACTTC
TRBV30	NA	NA	TRBJ1-2	CAWSPLTRPSQPENPGGRYGYTF	TGTGCCTGGAGTCCCTTAACCCGCCCCTCGCAACCAGAGAACCCCGGCGGACGGTATGGCTACACCTTC
TRBV30	NA	once	TRBJ2-1	CAWRRGPPSANEQFF	TGTGCCTGGAGGAGGGGACCACCGTCCGCCAATGAGCAGTTCTTC
TRBV6-1	NA	NA	TRBJ2-5	CASRAAGGGGTQYF	TGTGCCAGCAGGGCGGCAGGTGGGGGAGGGACCCAGTACTTC
TRBV9	NA	NA	TRBJ1-1	CASSPRHALNTEAFF	TGTGCCAGCAGCCCCCGACATGCTTTGAACACTGAAGCTTTCTTT
TRBV29-1	NA	NA	TRBJ1-1	CSGRGQMNTEAFF	TGCAGCGGCCGAGGACAGATGAACACTGAAGCTTTCTTT
TRBV7-9	NA	NA	TRBJ2-5	CASSLREGATQYF	TGTGCCAGCAGCTTAAGGGAGGGGGCCACCCAGTACTTC
TRBV7-9	TRBD2	NA	TRBJ2-7	CASSPNKGGVRNEQYF	TGTGCCAGCAGCCCAAACAAGGGAGGGGTAAGGAACGAGCAGTACTTC
TRBV19	NA	once	TRBJ2-3	CASKGVTRGTDTQYF	TGTGCCAGTAAGGGGGTAACTAGGGGCACAGATACGCAGTATTTT
TRBV7-6	TRBD1	few	TRBJ1-1	CASSATGVQAFF	TGTGCCAGCAGCGCGACAGGGGTTCAAGCTTTCTTT
TRBV11-2	NA	NA	TRBJ2-5	CASSLDGSQQETQYF	TGTGCCAGCAGCTTAGATGGAAGTCAGCAAGAGACCCAGTACTTC
TRBV5-1	TRBD2	NA	TRBJ2-1	CASMATTGTSGAEQFF	TGCGCCAGCATGGCGACAACCGGGACTAGCGGGGCGGAGCAGTTCTTC
TRBV27	NA	NA	TRBJ1-5	CASSTRGEGVRQPQHF	TGTGCCAGCAGCACAAGGGGGGAGGGAGTTCGTCAGCCCCAGCATTTT
TRBV11-2	NA	once	TRBJ2-7	CASSLVPTSPYEQYF	TGTGCCAGCAGCTTAGTCCCCACTAGTCCCTACGAGCAGTACTTC
TRBV6-1	TRBD2	NA	TRBJ2-1	CASSERRSSGRVLVNEQFF	TGTGCCAGCAGTGAACGCCGATCTAGCGGGAGGGTGTTAGTGAATGAGCAGTTCTTC
TRBV5-1	NA	NA	TRBJ2-7	CASSLAGTFGHEQYF	TGCGCCAGCAGCTTGGCGGGGACATTCGGCCACGAGCAGTACTTC
TRBV25-1	TRBD2	NA	TRBJ2-2	CASSDPTSGGLHTGELFF	TGTGCCAGCAGTGATCCTACTAGCGGGGGCCTGCACACCGGGGAGCTGTTTTTT
TRBV6-5	NA	NA	TRBJ2-5	CASRPRGEGQETQYF	TGTGCCAGCAGACCCCGGGGAGAGGGCCAAGAGACCCAGTACTTC
TRBV5-6	TRBD1	NA	TRBJ1-2	CASSLAQGGGYTF	TGTGCCAGCAGCTTGGCACAGGGGGGTGGCTACACCTTC
TRBV5-1	TRBD2	NA	TRBJ2-5	CASRGLAGMETQYF	TGCGCCAGCAGAGGCCTAGCGGGAATGGAGACCCAGTACTTC
TRBV7-9	NA	once	TRBJ1-6	CASSGGRYNSPLHF	TGTGCCAGCAGCGGGGGACGGTATAATTCACCCCTCCACTTT
TRBV4-1	NA	NA	TRBJ2-1	CASSQDPTSYNEQFF	TGCGCCAGCAGCCAAGATCCAACTAGCTACAATGAGCAGTTCTTC
TRBV5-1	NA	NA	TRBJ1-4	CASSLDRLATNEKLFF	TGCGCCAGCAGCTTGGACAGGCTTGCAACTAATGAAAAACTGTTTTTT
TRBV2	TRBD1	many	TRBJ2-7	CASSLTGVGNEQYF	TGTGCCAGCAGTTTGACAGGGGTCGGAAACGAGCAGTACTTC
TRBV5-1	NA	NA	TRBJ1-3	CASSLAGFGNTIYF	TGCGCCAGCAGCTTGGCGGGGTTCGGAAACACCATATATTTT
TRBV12-2	NA	NA	TRBJ2-7	CASRPVRDTSYEQYF	TGTGCAAGTCGCCCAGTCCGGGACACCTCCTACGAGCAGTACTTC
TRBV30	TRBD1	NA	TRBJ1-2	CAWMYLGQAYTF	TGTGCCTGGATGTATTTAGGACAGGCCTACACCTTC
TRBV5-6	NA	NA	TRBJ1-5	CASSLGGGPQPQHF	TGTGCCAGCAGCTTGGGTGGGGGACCTCAGCCCCAGCATTTT
TRBV5-1	NA	NA	TRBJ2-3	CASSLRSSTDTQYF	TGCGCCAGCAGCTTGAGATCTAGCACAGATACGCAGTATTTT
TRBV19	TRBD1	many	TRBJ1-2	CASSLGTVYGYTF	TGTGCCAGTAGTCTTGGGACAGTATATGGCTACACCTTC
TRBV5-1	NA	NA	TRBJ2-3	CASSWGTGRMADTQYF	TGCGCCAGCAGCTGGGGGACGGGACGTATGGCAGATACGCAGTATTTT
TRBV5-6	NA	few	TRBJ1-6	CASSLYPSSSYNSPLHF	TGTGCCAGCAGCTTGTATCCGTCCAGCTCCTATAATTCACCCCTCCACTTT
TRBV2	NA	NA	TRBJ2-3	CASAGSQRTDTQYF	TGTGCCAGCGCCGGTAGCCAGCGCACAGATACGCAGTATTTT
TRBV6-5	NA	once	TRBJ2-5	CASSQGLVGETQYF	TGTGCCAGCAGTCAGGGACTTGTGGGGGAGACCCAGTACTTC
TRBV19	NA	NA	TRBJ1-2	CASTKSPQGTYGYTF	TGTGCCAGTACTAAATCTCCTCAGGGTACCTATGGCTACACCTTC